This TCR beta chain was observed in a study of cytomegalovirus exposure and HLA in healthy donors. Overall study findings and caveats: The authors enumerated over 150 TCR beta chains as linked to cytomegalovirus.

The V end was cut by 0 bases, the J end by 1 base, with 22 bases between. Germline assignment: CDR1 SGHRS and CDR2 YFSETQ. The CDR3 runs 19 residues. The method was immunoSEQ multiplex PCR; TCRdb's version includes in-frame clones alone and lacks a portion of them. Of about 220,000 clones in the sample, 80% to 90% were seen once. Separate from the 666-subject first cohort, the 120-subject validation cohort was the one that the donors belonged to. Concerning this clone: What it recognizes is unknown.

Input material: PBMCs. This TCR derives from a woman between 18 and 29 years old in good health and CMV-seronegative. The chain uses TRBV5-1 and TRBJ2-5; perhaps TRBD2 as D (7 bases). CDR3 sequence: CASSLGASKWGGGQETQYF. CDR3 in DNA: TGCGCCAGCAGCTTGGGGGCCTCTAAATGGGGAGGGGGCCAAGAGACCCAGTACTTC.